The 14 T cell receptor beta chains listed next were all sequenced from one sample in a study of T cell repertoires and leukemia-associated antigens. The antigens these receptors bind are not known. TCRdb reprocessed the 5' RACE reads via MiXCR and lists one record per CDR3 protein. The sample has some 13,000 distinct CDR3 sequences; about 39% are singletons. What was sequenced was CD3+ T cells sorted from blood and cultured. The receptors originated from a female donor in good health.

This clonotype was recorded only once. The rearrangement links TRBV29-1 to TRBJ2-1, with 9 bases lining up with TRBD1. In germline, CDR1 is SQVTM, CDR2 ANQGSEA. Unmatched junction bases numbered 16, after V lost 8 bases and J lost 8 bases. CDR3 length: 15 amino acids. CDR3 protein: CSFLFPGQGFDEQFF. DNA of the CDR3: TGCAGCTTCCTCTTTCCGGGACAGGGATTTGATGAGCAGTTCTTC.

The chain combines TRBV12-3 or TRBV12-4 with TRBJ1-1, with TRBD1 as a possible D gene (6 bases). Trimming stripped 5 bases from V and 1 base from J, with 11 bases between. This CDR3 contains 14 residues. CDR3: CASSPGQTNTEAFF. Here the CDR3 DNA reads TGTGCCAGCAGTCCAGGACAGACGAACACTGAAGCTTTCTTT.

For this clonotype: A read error may produce the germline difference seen at one junction end. This chain connects TRBV29-1 to TRBJ2-5, with D uncertain. Germline lookup yields CDR1 SQVTM and CDR2 ANQGSEA. The CDR3 has 12 residues. Here the CDR3 reads CSVASYRETQCF. The CDR3, as DNA: TGCAGCGTAGCGTCCTACCGAGAGACCCAGTGCTTC.

CDR3 region: CASSPGSNTGELFF. Here the CDR3 DNA reads TGTGCCAGCTCACCAGGGTCCAACACCGGGGAGCTGTTTTTT. The J gene is TRBJ2-2, the V gene TRBV18; D uncertain. Germline V lookup: CDR1 KGHSH, CDR2 LQKENI. The CDR3 spans 14 residues. V dropped 2 bases and J dropped 2 bases, with 6 bases sitting between them.

V usage is TRBV20-1 and J usage is TRBJ1-6; 8 bases are a match to TRBD1. This CDR3 comprises 15 residues. V trimming: 0 bases; J trimming: 6 bases; junction bases outside the gene matches: 4. From germline, CDR1 is DFQATT and CDR2 SNEGSKA (reference sequence). The CDR3 bases are TGCAGTGCTAGAGATTGGCAGGGGGCTAATTCACCCCTCCACTTT. Translation gives CSARDWQGANSPLHF.

The V gene is TRBV20-1, the J gene TRBJ2-5, with D unclear. V was cut by 1 base and J by 4 bases, with 7 bases left in between. Germline CDR1 reads DFQATT; CDR2 reads SNEGSKA (reference sequence). The CDR3 consists of 12 residues. CDR3 loop: CSARVVGETQYF. The CDR3 coding sequence is TGCAGTGCTAGAGTCGTGGGAGAGACCCAGTACTTC.

V usage is TRBV5-1 and J usage is TRBJ2-3; possibly TRBD2 for D (5 bases). CDR1 is SGHRS and CDR2 is YFSETQ in the germline V gene. V lost 0 bases and J lost 0, with 8 bases in between. The CDR3 totals 15 residues. CDR3 in DNA: TGCGCCAGCAGCTTGGCCGGACTCAGCACAGATACGCAGTATTTT. Amino acid sequence: CASSLAGLSTDTQYF.

On this clonotype: Without the conserved terminal phenylalanine or tryptophan, this CDR3 likely stems from a read error. No DNA is shown, since the ends of the CDR3 on it are uncertain; the CDR3 is the one TCRdb lists. The V gene is TRBV5-1, the J gene TRBJ2-1. The CDR3 length is 8 residues, termini included. CDR1 SGHRS and CDR2 YFSETQ come from the germline V gene. The CDR3: CASSLDGG.

Many counts were recorded for this clonotype. The chain combines TRBV24-1 with TRBJ2-5; D is ambiguous. Germline V lookup: CDR1 KGHDR, CDR2 SFDVKD. This CDR3 is 14 amino acids long. Trimming left V 1 base short and J 1 base short, with 6 bases between. The CDR3 DNA reads as TGTGCCACCAGTGATTTCCTCAGCCAAGAGACCCAGTACTTC. This gives the protein CATSDFLSQETQYF.

On this clonotype: As the CDR3 is not closed by the conserved phenylalanine or tryptophan, this likely results from a read error. The V gene is TRBV10-1, the J gene TRBJ2-4; 7 bases align to TRBD2. This CDR3 is built from 13 residues. Germline CDR1 and CDR2: WNHNN and SYGVQD (reference sequence). CDR3 nucleotides: TGCGCCAGCAGTCGACTAGCCAAAAGCATTCAGTACTCC. Its protein is CASSRLAKSIQYS.

This chain uses TRBV6-1 with TRBJ2-7; 9 bases agree with TRBD2. In germline, CDR1 is MNHNS, CDR2 SASEGT. V dropped 8 bases and J dropped 3; count of bases not matched to a gene: 8. The CDR3 covers 14 residues. The CDR3 DNA is TGTGCCAGCTTCTCTGCTAGCGGGAACTACGAGCAGTACTTC. Translation gives CASFSASGNYEQYF.

This clonotype has just one count. Mismatch with germline at one junction end may stem from a read error. The J gene is TRBJ2-3, the V gene TRBV11-2; TRBD1 might be the D (6 bases). Germline V lookup: CDR1 SGHAT, CDR2 FQNNGV. This CDR3 has 13 amino acids. CDR3 sequence: CASSVGNRDTRGF. DNA for the CDR3: TGTGCCAGCAGCGTTGGGAACCGGGACACAAGAGGTTTT.

This clonotype was seen at least ten times. This chain links TRBV11-2 with TRBJ2-7, with TRBD2 as a possible D gene (5 bases). Germline CDR1 SGHAT, CDR2 FQNNGV. This CDR3 spans 12 amino acids. The V end was cut by 10 bases, the J end by 5 bases, with 15 bases between. DNA for the CDR3: TGTGCCACCGAGGGCGTTATCCACGAGCAGTACTTC. It codes for CATEGVIHEQYF.

Concerning this clonotype: Its ends do not fully match the called genes, so a read error is possible. V and J are TRBV20-1 and TRBJ2-2, with 8 bases fitting TRBD1. The CDR3 extends over 15 amino acids. CDR1 and CDR2 from the germline V gene are DFQATT and SNEGSKA (reference sequence). The CDR3 loop reads CSARPRDRFTRELFF. The CDR3 DNA reads TGCAGTGCTAGACCCCGGGACAGGTTCACCCGGGAACTGTTTTTT.